These T cell receptor beta chains were read from a single sample in a study of blood T cell repertoires in COVID-19. Method: immunoSEQ multiplex PCR; TCRdb's copy keeps in-frame clones and lacks some. This sample has roughly 230,000 clones, with 85% found just once. Sequencing was carried out using peripheral blood. All receptors come from a woman aged 55 to 70 with active or convalescent COVID-19. CDR3s include the opening cysteine and the closing phenylalanine or tryptophan. A D gene is named only where the DNA matches it firmly. Clone size is shown for a subset of rows, as once, few, many or a class of expanded clone.

v_call	d_call	clone_size	j_call	cdr3_aa	cdr3_nt
TRBV12-3/TRBV12-4	.	once	TRBJ1-6	CASSLIQFSPLHF	TGTGCCAGCAGTTTAATCCAGTTCTCACCCCTCCACTTT
TRBV29-1	TRBD2	.	TRBJ2-1	CSVERSGGAGSEQFF	TGCAGCGTTGAGCGGAGCGGGGGGGCCGGGAGTGAGCAGTTCTTC
TRBV7-2	.	.	TRBJ2-3	CASSSQDGIQSTDTQYF	TGTGCCAGCAGCTCTCAGGACGGGATACAGAGCACAGATACGCAGTATTTT
TRBV6-6	.	.	TRBJ1-1	CASSYANLNTEAFF	TGTGCCAGCAGTTACGCGAATTTGAACACTGAAGCTTTCTTT
TRBV11-3	.	.	TRBJ2-1	CASLRRGNEQFF	TGTGCCAGCCTCCGCAGGGGAAATGAGCAGTTCTTC
TRBV5-6	.	.	TRBJ2-1	CASSLVADEQFF	TGTGCCAGCAGCTTGGTAGCCGATGAGCAGTTCTTC
TRBV27	TRBD2	few	TRBJ2-2	CASSPGLELDAGELFF	TGTGCCAGCAGTCCTGGACTAGAGCTTGACGCCGGGGAGCTGTTTTTT
TRBV28	.	.	TRBJ1-2	CASSLLQTVYYGYTF	TGTGCCAGCAGTTTGCTCCAGACAGTCTACTATGGCTACACCTTC
TRBV6-2/TRBV6-3	TRBD2	.	TRBJ2-7	CASSRSGRREQYF	TGTGCCAGCAGTAGAAGCGGGAGAAGGGAGCAGTACTTC
TRBV18	.	.	TRBJ2-3	CASSPATAGSGTDTQYF	TGTGCCAGCTCACCGGCGACGGCGGGATCGGGCACAGATACGCAGTATTTT
TRBV7-9	.	.	TRBJ2-1	CASSPSRYSDNEQFF	TGTGCCAGCAGCCCCTCTCGTTATTCCGACAATGAGCAGTTCTTC
TRBV28	TRBD1	.	TRBJ2-7	CASSLHGQGFEQYF	TGTGCCAGCAGTTTGCATGGACAGGGTTTCGAGCAGTACTTC
TRBV19	TRBD2	.	TRBJ2-3	CASSMDLAGPTDTQYF	TGTGCCAGTAGTATGGACTTAGCGGGACCCACAGATACGCAGTATTTT
TRBV5-4	.	.	TRBJ1-2	CASSFGGPYGYTF	TGTGCCAGCAGCTTTGGAGGGCCATATGGCTACACCTTC
TRBV5-1	TRBD1	.	TRBJ2-7	CASSPGTGVYEQYF	TGCGCCAGCAGCCCCGGGACAGGGGTCTACGAGCAGTACTTC
TRBV6-5	TRBD1	.	TRBJ1-6	CASSYSGTDNSPLHF	TGTGCCAGCAGTTATTCCGGGACAGATAATTCACCCCTCCACTTT
TRBV6-5	.	.	TRBJ1-4	CASNGQLELFF	TGTGCCAGCAATGGACAGCTAGAACTGTTTTTT
TRBV6-5	TRBD2	few	TRBJ2-1	CASSYSSSGGAFEQFF	TGTGCCAGCAGTTACTCGTCTAGCGGGGGGGCTTTTGAGCAGTTCTTC